These T cell receptor beta chains were read from a single sample in a study of cytomegalovirus exposure and HLA in healthy donors. Assay: immunoSEQ multiplex PCR; the TCRdb copy retains only in-frame clones and omits some. Of 150,000 to 200,000 clones in the sample, 80% were seen once. Sample: PBMCs. These receptors were obtained from a boy aged 10-17 years in good health and CMV-seronegative. Both conserved end residues are part of each CDR3. Fields, in order: clone size, CDR3 length, D gene, V gene, J gene, CDR3 protein, CDR3 DNA. A D gene is named only where the DNA matches it firmly. Size tells how often a clone was seen (once, few, many) or the class of an expanded clone, and some rows leave it out.

NA	15	NA	TRBV7-2	TRBJ1-1	CASSLEGADLTEAFF	TGTGCCAGCAGCTTAGAAGGGGCAGATCTCACTGAAGCTTTCTTT
NA	15	NA	TRBV27	TRBJ2-7	CASSFSGTPFIEQYF	TGTGCCAGCAGTTTTTCCGGGACACCATTTATCGAGCAGTACTTC
NA	14	NA	TRBV6-6	TRBJ1-3	CAAADRSSGNTIYF	TGTGCCGCAGCGGATAGGAGCTCTGGAAACACCATATATTTT
NA	15	NA	TRBV27	TRBJ2-6	CASSLSYSGANVLTF	TGTGCCAGCAGTTTATCCTACTCTGGGGCCAACGTCCTGACTTTC
NA	15	TRBD1	TRBV7-8	TRBJ2-3	CASSHRRQGSDTQYF	TGTGCCAGCAGCCACCGGCGACAGGGCTCAGATACGCAGTATTTT
once	17	TRBD2	TRBV6-1	TRBJ2-2	CASSEARAGAYTGELFF	TGTGCCAGCAGTGAAGCGCGAGCGGGGGCCTACACCGGGGAGCTGTTTTTT
NA	16	TRBD2	TRBV4-1	TRBJ2-1	CASSQGTSGGLDEQFF	TGCGCCAGCAGCCAAGGGACTAGCGGGGGGCTTGATGAGCAGTTCTTC
NA	18	TRBD1	TRBV27	TRBJ1-5	CASGPAGGWFFSNQPQHF	TGTGCCAGCGGCCCAGCAGGGGGCTGGTTTTTCAGCAATCAGCCCCAGCATTTT
NA	14	TRBD1	TRBV5-1	TRBJ1-5	CASSPGTDNQPQHF	TGCGCCAGCAGCCCGGGGACAGATAATCAGCCCCAGCATTTT
NA	16	TRBD2	TRBV5-1	TRBJ2-1	CASSLYGGVSYNEQFF	TGCGCCAGCAGCTTGTATGGGGGGGTCTCCTACAATGAGCAGTTCTTC
NA	17	TRBD1	TRBV6-1	TRBJ2-4	CASSEGQGTLAKNIQYF	TGTGCCAGCAGTGAGGGACAGGGCACTTTAGCCAAAAACATTCAGTACTTC
NA	18	TRBD2	TRBV27	TRBJ2-3	CASSYNGGISGRLDTQYF	TGTGCCAGCAGTTATAATGGGGGGATTAGCGGGAGATTAGATACGCAGTATTTT
NA	14	TRBD1	TRBV7-2	TRBJ1-2	CASSLPDRARGYTF	TGTGCCAGCAGTTTACCGGACAGGGCACGGGGCTACACCTTC
NA	14	TRBD1	TRBV18	TRBJ1-5	CASSPRQGELPQHF	TGTGCCAGCTCACCAAGACAGGGGGAGTTGCCCCAGCATTTT
few	15	NA	TRBV5-1	TRBJ1-3	CASSLDGGIGNTIYF	TGCGCCAGCAGCTTGGACGGGGGTATTGGAAACACCATATATTTT
NA	17	NA	TRBV5-6	TRBJ2-1	CASSLASEWEFYNEQFF	TGTGCCAGCAGCTTGGCTTCGGAGTGGGAGTTCTACAATGAGCAGTTCTTC
few	13	TRBD1	TRBV19	TRBJ2-5	CASGTGGSETQYF	TGTGCCAGTGGGACAGGGGGTAGCGAGACCCAGTACTTC
NA	16	NA	TRBV6-5	TRBJ1-5	CASSYTGVDLGQPQHF	TGTGCCAGCAGTTACACCGGGGTTGATTTAGGTCAGCCCCAGCATTTT
NA	15	NA	TRBV2	TRBJ1-1	CASSHTGATDTEAFF	TGTGCCAGCAGTCATACAGGCGCTACGGACACTGAAGCTTTCTTT
NA	16	NA	TRBV7-9	TRBJ1-6	CASSLDQAGLYSPLHF	TGTGCCAGCAGCTTAGATCAGGCGGGATTGTATTCACCCCTCCACTTT
few	16	NA	TRBV5-5	TRBJ1-1	CASSLGRGPTNTEAFF	TGTGCCAGCAGCTTGGGGCGGGGCCCAACGAACACTGAAGCTTTCTTT
NA	13	NA	TRBV7-2	TRBJ2-2	CASSPDYPGELFF	TGTGCCAGCAGCCCCGACTACCCCGGGGAGCTGTTTTTT
NA	15	TRBD1	TRBV14	TRBJ2-7	CASSPGQAQPSEQYF	TGTGCCAGCAGCCCAGGACAGGCCCAACCCTCCGAGCAGTACTTC
NA	15	TRBD1	TRBV5-8	TRBJ1-4	CASSEGTGGNEKLFF	TGTGCCAGCAGTGAGGGGACAGGGGGTAATGAAAAACTGTTTTTT
NA	14	NA	TRBV5-4	TRBJ1-4	CASSLNQGVEKLFF	TGTGCCAGCAGCTTGAATCAAGGGGTTGAAAAACTGTTTTTT
NA	15	TRBD1	TRBV29-1	TRBJ1-4	CSVRPTGQGSEKLFF	TGCAGCGTTCGGCCAACGGGACAGGGGTCTGAAAAACTGTTTTTT
NA	16	TRBD1	TRBV7-9	TRBJ1-1	CASSLDRDRGNTEAFF	TGTGCCAGCAGCTTAGACCGGGACAGGGGGAACACTGAAGCTTTCTTT
NA	18	NA	TRBV19	TRBJ2-1	CASSPDISSFTDYNEQFF	TGTGCCAGTAGTCCGGACATTTCGTCCTTTACGGACTACAATGAGCAGTTCTTC
NA	13	NA	TRBV30	TRBJ2-5	CAWSVGGAETQYF	TGTGCCTGGAGTGTAGGGGGGGCTGAGACCCAGTACTTC
NA	15	NA	TRBV9	TRBJ1-2	CASSVAGQQYYGYTF	TGTGCCAGCAGCGTAGCAGGACAGCAATACTATGGCTACACCTTC
few	15	NA	TRBV5-4	TRBJ1-6	CASSQERGGGSPLHF	TGTGCCAGCAGCCAAGAGCGGGGCGGGGGTTCACCCCTCCACTTT
NA	14	NA	TRBV12-5	TRBJ2-1	CASGLPDRYNEQFF	TGTGCTAGTGGACTGCCCGACAGATACAATGAGCAGTTCTTC
NA	18	TRBD1	TRBV7-8	TRBJ2-4	CASSWNLGAGGRGNIQYF	TGTGCCAGCAGCTGGAATTTGGGGGCAGGGGGCAGGGGAAACATTCAGTACTTC
NA	15	TRBD1	TRBV25-1	TRBJ2-1	CASSEPGTGVNEQFF	TGTGCCAGCAGTGAACCCGGGACAGGGGTCAATGAGCAGTTCTTC
NA	15	TRBD1	TRBV30	TRBJ2-2	CAWRGTGLATGELFF	TGTGCCTGGAGAGGGACAGGGCTCGCCACCGGGGAGCTGTTTTTT
NA	14	TRBD2	TRBV2	TRBJ2-7	CAREGASGSYEQYF	TGTGCCAGAGAAGGGGCTAGCGGGTCTTACGAGCAGTACTTC
NA	13	TRBD1	TRBV27	TRBJ1-1	CASSLTGGSEAFF	TGTGCCAGCAGCTTGACAGGGGGTTCAGAAGCTTTCTTT
few	17	TRBD1	TRBV7-9	TRBJ1-2	CSSSVRDRAFGGYGYTF	TGTTCCAGCAGCGTGCGGGACAGGGCGTTTGGTGGCTATGGCTACACCTTC
once	17	TRBD2	TRBV12-5	TRBJ2-3	CASGLLAGREPTDTQYF	TGTGCTAGTGGTTTGTTGGCCGGGCGGGAGCCTACAGATACGCAGTATTTT
NA	15	NA	TRBV28	TRBJ2-1	CASSSGGGSSYEQFF	TGTGCCAGCAGTTCGGGGGGCGGGAGTAGCTATGAGCAGTTCTTC
NA	13	NA	TRBV7-6	TRBJ2-7	CASSLSAWDEQYF	TGTGCCAGCAGCTTATCAGCGTGGGACGAGCAGTACTTC
NA	13	NA	TRBV7-2	TRBJ1-1	CASSLAGAPEAFF	TGTGCCAGCAGCTTAGCGGGGGCCCCTGAAGCTTTCTTT
NA	13	NA	TRBV5-4	TRBJ1-1	CASSISGAVEAFF	TGTGCCAGCAGCATTTCAGGGGCCGTTGAAGCTTTCTTT
NA	16	TRBD2	TRBV5-4	TRBJ2-3	CASSLPGTSASDTQYF	TGTGCCAGCAGCTTACCCGGGACTAGCGCATCAGATACGCAGTATTTT
NA	13	NA	TRBV19	TRBJ1-6	CASSPLGLSPLHF	TGTGCCAGTAGTCCCTTGGGGCTTTCACCCCTCCACTTT
NA	19	TRBD2	TRBV7-6	TRBJ2-3	CASSLIRPLAGGPPDTQYF	TGTGCCAGCAGCTTAATTCGTCCACTGGCGGGAGGGCCCCCAGATACGCAGTATTTT
NA	14	NA	TRBV5-6	TRBJ2-2	CASSLVVITGELFF	TGTGCCAGCAGCTTGGTAGTGATTACCGGGGAGCTGTTTTTT
NA	13	TRBD1	TRBV19	TRBJ1-2	CASSMTGRYGYTF	TGTGCCAGTAGTATGACAGGGCGGTATGGCTACACCTTC
NA	14	TRBD1	TRBV2	TRBJ1-4	CASRETGVNEKLFF	TGTGCCAGCCGAGAGACAGGGGTTAATGAAAAACTGTTTTTT
NA	17	NA	TRBV21-1	TRBJ2-1	CASSKSGTGGEGTEQFF	TGTGCCAGCAGCAAGTCCGGGACAGGGGGCGAGGGGACTGAGCAGTTCTTC
NA	13	NA	TRBV19	TRBJ1-4	CASRTVTNEKLFF	TGTGCCAGTCGCACAGTAACTAATGAAAAACTGTTTTTT
NA	14	NA	TRBV5-1	TRBJ1-2	CASSSQGKHYGYTF	TGCGCCAGCAGCTCCCAGGGGAAGCACTATGGCTACACCTTC
NA	14	TRBD1	TRBV6-5	TRBJ1-5	CASSVRGLGQPQHF	TGTGCCAGCAGTGTCAGGGGGCTAGGGCAGCCCCAGCATTTT
NA	16	TRBD1	TRBV7-9	TRBJ1-1	CASSLGAQGPYTEAFF	TGTGCCAGCAGCTTAGGGGCACAGGGGCCTTACACTGAAGCTTTCTTT
few	14	TRBD1	TRBV19	TRBJ1-2	CASSPGQAFYGYTF	TGTGCCAGTAGCCCCGGACAGGCCTTCTATGGCTACACCTTC